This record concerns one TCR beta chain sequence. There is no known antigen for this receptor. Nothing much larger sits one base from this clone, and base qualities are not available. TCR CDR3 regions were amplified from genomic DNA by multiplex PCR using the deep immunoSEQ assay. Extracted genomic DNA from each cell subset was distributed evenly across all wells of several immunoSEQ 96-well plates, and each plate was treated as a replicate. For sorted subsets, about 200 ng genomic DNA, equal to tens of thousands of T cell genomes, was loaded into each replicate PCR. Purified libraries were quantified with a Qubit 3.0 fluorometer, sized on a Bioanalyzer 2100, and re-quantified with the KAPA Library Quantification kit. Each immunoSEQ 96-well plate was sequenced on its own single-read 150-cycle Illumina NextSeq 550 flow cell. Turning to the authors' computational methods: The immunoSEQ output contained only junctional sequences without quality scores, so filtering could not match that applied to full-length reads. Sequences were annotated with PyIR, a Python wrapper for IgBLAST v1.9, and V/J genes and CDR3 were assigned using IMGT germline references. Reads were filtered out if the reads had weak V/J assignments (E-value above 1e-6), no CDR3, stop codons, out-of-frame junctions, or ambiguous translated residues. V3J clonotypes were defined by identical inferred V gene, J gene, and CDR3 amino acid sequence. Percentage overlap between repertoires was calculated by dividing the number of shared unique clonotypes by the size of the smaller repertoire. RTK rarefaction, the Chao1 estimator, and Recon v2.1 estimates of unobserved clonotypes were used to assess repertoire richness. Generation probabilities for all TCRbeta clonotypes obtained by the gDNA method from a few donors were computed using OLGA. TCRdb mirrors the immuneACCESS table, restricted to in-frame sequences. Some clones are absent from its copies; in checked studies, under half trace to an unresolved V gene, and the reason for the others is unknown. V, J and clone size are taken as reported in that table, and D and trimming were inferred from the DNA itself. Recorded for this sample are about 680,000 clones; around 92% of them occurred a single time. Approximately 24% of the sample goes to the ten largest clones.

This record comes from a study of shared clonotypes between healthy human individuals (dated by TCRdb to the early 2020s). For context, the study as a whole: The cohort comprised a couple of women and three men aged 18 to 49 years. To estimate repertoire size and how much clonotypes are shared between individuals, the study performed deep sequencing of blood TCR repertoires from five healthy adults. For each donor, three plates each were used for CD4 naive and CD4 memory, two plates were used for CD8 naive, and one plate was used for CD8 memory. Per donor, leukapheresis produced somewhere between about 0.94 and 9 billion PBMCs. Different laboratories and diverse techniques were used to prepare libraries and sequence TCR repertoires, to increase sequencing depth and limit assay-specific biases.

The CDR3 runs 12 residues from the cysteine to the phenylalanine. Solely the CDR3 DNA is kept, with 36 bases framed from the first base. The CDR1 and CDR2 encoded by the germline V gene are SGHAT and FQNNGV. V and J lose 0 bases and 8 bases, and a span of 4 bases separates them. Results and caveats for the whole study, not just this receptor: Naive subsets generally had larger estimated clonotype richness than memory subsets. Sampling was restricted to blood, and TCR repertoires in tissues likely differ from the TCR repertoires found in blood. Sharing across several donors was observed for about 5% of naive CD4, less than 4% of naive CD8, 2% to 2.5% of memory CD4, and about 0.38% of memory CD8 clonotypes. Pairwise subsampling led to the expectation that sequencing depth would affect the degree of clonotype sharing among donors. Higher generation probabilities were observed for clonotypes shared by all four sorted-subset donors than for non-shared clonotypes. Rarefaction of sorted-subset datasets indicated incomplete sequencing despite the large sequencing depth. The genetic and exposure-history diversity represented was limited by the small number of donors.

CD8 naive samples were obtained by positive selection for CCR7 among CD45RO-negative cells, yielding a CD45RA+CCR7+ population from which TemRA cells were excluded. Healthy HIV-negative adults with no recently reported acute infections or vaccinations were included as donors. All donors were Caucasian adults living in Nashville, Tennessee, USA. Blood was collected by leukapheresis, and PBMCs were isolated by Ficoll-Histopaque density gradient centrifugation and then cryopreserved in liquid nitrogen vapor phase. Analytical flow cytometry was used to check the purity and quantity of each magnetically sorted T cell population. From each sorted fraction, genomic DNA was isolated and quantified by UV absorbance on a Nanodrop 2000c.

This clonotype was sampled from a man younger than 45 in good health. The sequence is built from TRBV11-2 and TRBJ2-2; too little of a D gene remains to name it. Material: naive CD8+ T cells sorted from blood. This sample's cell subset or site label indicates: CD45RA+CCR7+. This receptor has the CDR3 CASSLEQGELFF. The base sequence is TGTGCCAGCAGCTTAGAACAGGGGGAGCTGTTTTTT.